The 27 T cell receptor beta chains below all came from one sample that was sequenced in a study of regulatory T cells in long-lasting Graves disease. With iRepertoire HTBI primers and Arm-PCR of CDR3 regions, TCR beta libraries were built. TCRdb ran MiXCR on the multiplex PCR reads and lists one entry per CDR3 protein. The repertoire holds about 240,000 distinct CDR3 sequences, 20% to 25% seen once, with approximately 14% in the top ten. The time point is: newly diagnosed GD, antithyroid drugs for less than 3 months. RNA from PBMCs was the source of the TCR library. Sequencing used peripheral blood mononuclear cells (PBMCs), obtained at new diagnosis, from a patient treated with antithyroid drugs. The receptors originated from a female donor with Graves disease.

Ten or more counts support this clonotype. The chain is built from TRBV20-1 and TRBJ2-3, with D perhaps TRBD2 (6 bases). This CDR3 has 14 amino acids. Germline loops: CDR1 DFQATT, CDR2 SNEGSKA (reference sequence). V was cut by 6 bases and J by 6 bases, with 19 bases left in between. The CDR3 loop reads CSAKRDSSMDTQYF. The DNA of the CDR3 is TGCAGTGCCAAGAGGGACTCTAGCATGGATACGCAGTATTTT.

This clonotype was found a few times. The chain has TRBV19 and TRBJ2-7, with unresolved D. The V gene's germline CDR1 is LNHDA and CDR2 SQIVND (reference sequence). V shed 4 bases and J shed 4 bases, with 11 bases lying between them. The CDR3 covers 13 residues. CDR3 sequence (DNA): TGTGCCAGTAGTAGAGTTGCCCAATACGAGCAGTACTTC. As protein: CASSRVAQYEQYF. The full variable domain, with the rest looked up from reference TRBV19 and TRBJ2-7, is DGGITQSPKYLFRKEGQNVTLSCEQNLNHDAMYWYRQDPGQGLRLIYYSQIVNDFQKGDIAEGYSVSREKKESFPLTVTSAQKNPTAFYLCASSRVAQYEQYFGPGTRLTVT.

This clonotype was seen many times. The J gene is TRBJ2-3, the V gene TRBV27, with TRBD1 as a possible D gene (6 bases). Trimming stripped 8 bases from V and 0 bases from J, with 15 bases between. The CDR3 spans 15 residues. The germline gives CDR1 MNHEY, CDR2 SMNVEV (reference sequence). CDR3 sequence reads: CASQDWGHSTDTQYF. Written as DNA, the CDR3 is TGTGCCAGCCAGGATTGGGGGCACAGCACAGATACGCAGTATTTT.

The V gene is TRBV6-1, the J gene TRBJ2-7; the match to TRBD1 covers 8 bases. CDR3 length: 15 residues. Germline V gene data show CDR1 as MNHNS and CDR2 as SASEGT. J gave up 6 bases and V 3 bases, and 10 bases lay outside the gene matches. CDR3 DNA: TGTGCCAGCAGTGACTCTTGGGGCAGGGGGCTCGAGCAGTACTTC. This translates into CASSDSWGRGLEQYF.

On this clonotype: Sequence at one end of the junction differs from germline and may be a read error. The DNA of the CDR3 is TGCGCCAGCAGCCAAGGGGGGGGTTCCCCCTACGAACAGTACTTC. As protein: CASSQGGGSPYEQYF. The V call is TRBV4-3, the J call TRBJ2-7, with 7 bases aligning to TRBD2. The length of the CDR3 is 15 residues. Germline-derived CDR1 and CDR2 are LGHNA and YSLEER.

This clonotype was seen repeatedly, ten times or more. V and J are TRBV7-8 and TRBJ2-1, with D perhaps being TRBD1 or TRBD2 (6 bases each). V lost 5 bases, J lost 0 bases, and 11 bases lay in between. The CDR3 is made up of 15 amino acids. Germline CDR1 and CDR2: SGHVS and FQNEAQ. The CDR3 protein is CASSTGGSSYNEQFF. CDR3 coding DNA: TGTGCCAGCAGCACCGGGGGCTCCTCCTACAATGAGCAGTTCTTC. The variable domain in full, completed from reference TRBV7-8 and TRBJ2-1, reads GAGVSQSPRYKVAKRGQDVALRCDPISGHVSLFWYQQALGQGPEFLTYFQNEAQLDKSGLPSDRFFAERPEGSVSTLKIQRTQQEDSAVYLCASSTGGSSYNEQFFGPGTRLTVL.

This clonotype was recorded at least ten times. DNA of the CDR3: TGTGCCTGGAGTGTTGGTAGCGGGAGAGGGGACACGCAGTATTTT. Translating gives CAWSVGSGRGDTQYF. The chain uses TRBV30 and TRBJ2-3; 9 bases agree with TRBD2. The germline gives CDR1 GTSNPN, CDR2 SVGIG (reference sequence). This CDR3 has 15 amino acids. The ends lost 0 bases at V and 9 bases at J; junction bases unmatched: 10.

Regarding this clonotype: A much more abundant neighbour one base away suggests this may be a read error. This rearrangement joins TRBV20-1 to TRBJ2-7; 7 bases align to TRBD2. This CDR3 spans 14 amino acids. Germline V gives CDR1 DFQATT, CDR2 SNEGSKA (reference sequence). The DNA for the CDR3 is TGCAGTGCTACAAGCGGGAAAAACTCCTACGAGCAGCACTTC. Protein product: CSATSGKNSYEQHF.

This clonotype was detected a few times. The rearrangement uses TRBV6-5 and TRBJ2-2, with D maybe TRBD1 (5 bases). CDR1 MNHEY and CDR2 SVGAGI come from the germline V gene. Trimming removed 0 bases at V and 0 bases at J, with 8 bases between. The CDR3 has 16 residues. The CDR3 nucleotides read TGTGCCAGCAGTTACTCGTACAGGCCGAACACCGGGGAGCTGTTTTTT. Its protein product is CASSYSYRPNTGELFF.

The genes are TRBV12-3 or TRBV12-4 and TRBJ2-2; TRBD2 matches 9 bases. The CDR3 has 16 amino acids. The junction had 6 bases not matched to a gene; V was cut back by 3 bases and J by 4 bases. The CDR3 nucleotides are TGTGCCAGCAGTTTCGTAGCGGGAGTGTCCACCGGGGAGCTGTTTTTT. Amino acid sequence: CASSFVAGVSTGELFF.

This clonotype was recorded many times. The chain combines TRBV19 with TRBJ2-6; perhaps TRBD1 as D (5 bases). The CDR3 length is 15 residues. The V end lost 3 bases, the J end lost 2 bases, and 8 bases lay between the germline ends. Germline V gene data show CDR1 as LNHDA and CDR2 as SQIVND (reference sequence). In DNA form, the CDR3 reads TGTGCCAGTAGTATCAGGGCGGCTGGGGCCAACGTCCTGACTTTC. This gives the protein CASSIRAAGANVLTF.

Comments on this clonotype: With only one base between it and a far larger clone, this is likely a read error. The chain employs TRBV14 and TRBJ1-6; a possible D gene is TRBD1 (6 bases). Per the germline V gene, CDR1 is SGHDN and CDR2 is FVKESK. The CDR3 is 16 residues long. V lost 4 bases and J lost 11, with 21 bases in between. CDR3 coding DNA: TGTGCCAGCAGCCGCGGACAGCTGCAGGCTTGGGCACCCCTCCACTTT. It codes for CASSRGQLQAWAPLHF.

This clonotype was detected many times. The rearrangement joins TRBV12-3 or TRBV12-4 to TRBJ2-1, with D maybe TRBD1 (6 bases). This CDR3 region has 12 residues. The germline V and J ends were trimmed by 6 bases and 10 bases, with 13 bases remaining between them. For the CDR3, the DNA is TGTGCCAGCAGCCCTGGGGGCCGAGAGCAGTTCTTC. Translated, it gives CASSPGGREQFF.

This clonotype was counted at least ten times. The rearrangement links TRBV20-1 to TRBJ1-1; no definite D call. V lost 7 bases and J lost 5, with 23 bases in between. Germline loops: CDR1 DFQATT, CDR2 SNEGSKA (reference sequence). The CDR3 length is 15 residues. This CDR3 reads CSGGADLAPGTEAFF. The CDR3 region has the DNA TGCAGTGGTGGAGCTGATCTCGCCCCCGGGACTGAAGCTTTCTTT.

The chain employs TRBV7-9 and TRBJ2-7; TRBD2 matches at 15 bases. V dropped 4 bases and J dropped 2; count of bases not matched to a gene: 15. The CDR3 extends over 20 amino acids. The germline gives CDR1 SEHNR, CDR2 FQNEAQ (reference sequence). CDR3 sequence: CASSSEWDGLAGGSTYEQYF. CDR3 sequence (DNA): TGTGCCAGCAGCTCAGAGTGGGACGGACTAGCGGGAGGGTCCACCTACGAGCAGTACTTC.

The sample holds many counts of this clonotype. J is TRBJ1-1 and V is TRBV6-1; TRBD1 agrees at 7 bases. The J segment lost 5 bases and the V segment lost 4 bases, leaving 10 bases of the junction unmatched. The CDR3 spans 15 residues. Germline V CDR1 and CDR2: MNHNS, SASEGT. The CDR3 nucleotides read TGTGCCAGCAGTGGGCACAGGGGATTCGGGACTGAAGCTTTCTTT. This codes for CASSGHRGFGTEAFF.

This clonotype was found many times. This chain links TRBV20-1 with TRBJ2-3, with D uncertain. The CDR3 is made up of 14 amino acids. V lost 0 bases to trimming and J lost 0 bases, with 7 bases between them. Germline V gene lookup returns CDR1 DFQATT and CDR2 SNEGSKA (reference sequence). The CDR3 spells CSARDPASTDTQYF. Written as DNA, the CDR3 is TGCAGTGCTAGAGATCCGGCTAGCACAGATACGCAGTATTTT.

This clonotype was observed at least ten times. The chain carries TRBV7-2 and TRBJ2-3; D is unclear. Germline V CDR1 and CDR2: SGHTA, FQGNSA. This CDR3 has 15 residues. V lost 1 base, J lost 2 bases, and 10 bases lay in between. DNA of the CDR3: TGTGCCAGCAGCTTAGACGGCCTCTACACAGATACGCAGTATTTT. It is translated as CASSLDGLYTDTQYF.

With respect to this clonotype: A much bigger clone sits one base away, suggesting this may be a read error. The genes are TRBV29-1 and TRBJ2-2; D is possibly TRBD2 (6 bases). Per the germline V gene, CDR1 is SQVTM and CDR2 is ANQGSEA. The CDR3 extends over 14 amino acids. The CDR3: CSVEERVNTGGLFF. The DNA of the CDR3 is TGCAGCGTTGAGGAAAGGGTGAACACCGGGGGGCTGTTTTTT.

Many counts were recorded for this clonotype. The CDR3 here is CASSMPGQGSDGELFF. In nucleotides, the CDR3 is TGTGCCAGCAGCATGCCGGGACAGGGGTCCGACGGGGAGCTGTTTTTT. V and J are TRBV7-9 and TRBJ2-2, with 10 bases fitting TRBD1. The germline gives CDR1 SEHNR, CDR2 FQNEAQ (reference sequence). The ends lost 5 bases at V and 7 bases at J; junction bases unmatched: 10. There are 16 residues in the CDR3.

In this sample, this clonotype turned up many times. Its ends do not fully match the called genes, so a read error is possible. This chain links TRBV5-1 with TRBJ1-1; no definite D call. The CDR3 has 14 residues. Germline V lookup: CDR1 SGHRS, CDR2 YFSETQ. The CDR3: CASSLGRGNTEAFF. In DNA form, the CDR3 reads TGTGCCAGCAGCTTAGGGCGGGGGAACACTGAAGCTTTCTTT. Combining the CDR3 with reference TRBV5-1 and TRBJ1-1 gives the whole variable domain KAGVTQTPRYLIKTRGQQVTLSCSPISGHRSVSWYQQTPGQGLQFLFEYFSETQRNKGNFPGRFSGRQFSNSRSEMNVSTLELGDSALYLCASSLGRGNTEAFFGQGTRLTVV.

This clonotype appeared many times. The chain joins TRBV2 to TRBJ2-1, with TRBD1 as a possible D gene (6 bases). The germline V and J ends were trimmed by 7 bases and 6 bases, with 10 bases remaining between them. Germline V gene sequence: CDR1 SNHLY, CDR2 FYNNEI. CDR3 length: 12 amino acids. The CDR3 nucleotides read TGTGCCAGCAATCTACAGGGCAATGAGCAGTTCTTC. It specifies CASNLQGNEQFF.

In DNA, the CDR3 is TGTGCCAGCAGCTTATCCTCAGGGGTGAGAGAGACCCAGTACTTC. Translating gives CASSLSSGVRETQYF. The V and J genes are TRBV7-2 and TRBJ2-5; perhaps TRBD1 as D (6 bases). Germline assignment: CDR1 SGHTA and CDR2 FQGNSA. The CDR3 consists of 15 residues. V was clipped by 2 bases and J by 4 bases, with 14 bases between them.

A few counts support this clonotype. The chain employs TRBV19 and TRBJ2-2; D not resolved. The CDR3 totals 11 residues. V was pared by 4 bases and J by 4 bases, with 1 base between. Germline V CDR1 and CDR2: LNHDA, SQIVND (reference sequence). Written as DNA, the CDR3 is TGTGCCAGTAGTACCACCGGGGAGCTGTTTTTT. Residues: CASSTTGELFF.

The chain is built from TRBV4-2 and TRBJ1-2; no definite D call. Germline V gives CDR1 LGHNA, CDR2 YNFKEQ. Trimming stripped 0 bases from V and 5 bases from J, with 13 bases between. The length of the CDR3 is 15 residues. This chain's CDR3 is CASSQEEGKGYGYTF. CDR3 nucleotide sequence: TGTGCCAGCAGCCAAGAGGAGGGTAAGGGATATGGCTACACCTTC.

Ten or more counts support this clonotype. CDR3 DNA sequence: TGTGCCATCAGTGACGAGGGAGGGTCAGATACGCAGTATTTT. This encodes CAISDEGGSDTQYF. The rearrangement links TRBV10-3 to TRBJ2-3; TRBD2 aligns across 7 bases. Germline V gene data show CDR1 as ENHRY and CDR2 as SYGVKD. The CDR3 consists of 14 residues. V shed 3 bases, J shed 4 bases, and the junction held 4 bases outside the gene matches.

V gene TRBV2 combines with J gene TRBJ2-5; TRBD2 might be the D (6 bases). V was shortened by 6 bases and J by 4 bases, with 18 bases between the two germline ends. The CDR3 contains 15 residues. Per the germline V gene, CDR1 is SNHLY and CDR2 is FYNNEI. The CDR3 DNA is TGTGCCAGCAGGGCCGGGACTGCGAACCGAGAGACCCAGTACTTC. Translated, it gives CASRAGTANRETQYF.